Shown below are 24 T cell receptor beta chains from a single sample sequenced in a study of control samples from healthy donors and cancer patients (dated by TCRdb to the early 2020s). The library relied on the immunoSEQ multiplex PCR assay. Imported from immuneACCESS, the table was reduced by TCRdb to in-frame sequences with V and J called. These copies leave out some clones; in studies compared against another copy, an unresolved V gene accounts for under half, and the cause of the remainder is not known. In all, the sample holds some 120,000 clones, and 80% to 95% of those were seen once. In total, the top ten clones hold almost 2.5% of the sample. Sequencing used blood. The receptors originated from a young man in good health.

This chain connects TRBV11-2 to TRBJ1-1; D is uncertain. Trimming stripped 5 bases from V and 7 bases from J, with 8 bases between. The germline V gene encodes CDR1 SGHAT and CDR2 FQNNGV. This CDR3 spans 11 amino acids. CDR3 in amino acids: CASSPWYEAFF. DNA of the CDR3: TGTGCCAGCAGCCCCTGGTATGAAGCTTTCTTT.

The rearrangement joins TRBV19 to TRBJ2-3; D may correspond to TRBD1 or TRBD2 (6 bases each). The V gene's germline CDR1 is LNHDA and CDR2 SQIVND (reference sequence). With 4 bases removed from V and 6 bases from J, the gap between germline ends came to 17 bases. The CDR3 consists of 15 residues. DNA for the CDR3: TGTGCCAGTAGTAAACGGGGGCCCGGGGGTGATACGCAGTATTTT. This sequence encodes CASSKRGPGGDTQYF. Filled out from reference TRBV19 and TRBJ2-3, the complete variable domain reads DGGITQSPKYLFRKEGQNVTLSCEQNLNHDAMYWYRQDPGQGLRLIYYSQIVNDFQKGDIAEGYSVSREKKESFPLTVTSAQKNPTAFYLCASSKRGPGGDTQYFGPGTRLTVL.

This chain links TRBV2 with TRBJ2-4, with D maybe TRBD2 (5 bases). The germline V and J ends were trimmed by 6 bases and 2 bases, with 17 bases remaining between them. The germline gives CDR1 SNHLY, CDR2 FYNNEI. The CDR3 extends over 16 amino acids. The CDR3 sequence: CASSPDTYGTKNIQYF. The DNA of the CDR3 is TGTGCCAGCAGCCCAGACACCTACGGGACCAAAAACATTCAGTACTTC.

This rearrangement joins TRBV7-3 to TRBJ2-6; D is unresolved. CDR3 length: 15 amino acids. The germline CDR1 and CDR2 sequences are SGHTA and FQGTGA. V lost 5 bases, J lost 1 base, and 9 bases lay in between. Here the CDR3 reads CASSPLASGANVLTF. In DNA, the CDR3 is TGTGCCAGCAGCCCCCTCGCGTCTGGGGCCAACGTCCTGACTTTC.

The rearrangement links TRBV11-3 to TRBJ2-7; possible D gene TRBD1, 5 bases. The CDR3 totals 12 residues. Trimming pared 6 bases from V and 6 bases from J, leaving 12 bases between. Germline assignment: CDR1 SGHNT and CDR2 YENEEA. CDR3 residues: CASSFQGGEQYV. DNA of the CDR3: TGTGCCAGCAGTTTCCAGGGTGGCGAGCAGTACGTC.

Here the CDR3 reads CASSVEAGAGSPLHF. The CDR3 DNA reads as TGTGCCAGCAGCGTAGAGGCGGGGGCGGGTTCACCCCTCCACTTT. The chain joins TRBV9 to TRBJ1-6, with D perhaps TRBD1 (6 bases). Trimming removed 0 bases from V and 9 bases from J, with 13 bases in between. This CDR3 has 15 residues. CDR1 is SGDLS and CDR2 is YYNGEE in the germline V gene.

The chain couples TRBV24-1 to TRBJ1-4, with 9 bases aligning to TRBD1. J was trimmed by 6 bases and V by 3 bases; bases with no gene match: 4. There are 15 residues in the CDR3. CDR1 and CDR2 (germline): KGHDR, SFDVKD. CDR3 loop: CATSDPGQGDEKLFF. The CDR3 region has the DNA TGTGCCACCAGTGATCCGGGACAGGGTGATGAAAAACTGTTTTTT.

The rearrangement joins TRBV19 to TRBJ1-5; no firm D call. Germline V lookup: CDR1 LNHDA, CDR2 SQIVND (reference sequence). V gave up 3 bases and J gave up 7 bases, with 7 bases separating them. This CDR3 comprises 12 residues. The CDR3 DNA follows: TGTGCCAGTAGTATTCGGGGACAGCCCCAGCATTTT. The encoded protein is CASSIRGQPQHF.

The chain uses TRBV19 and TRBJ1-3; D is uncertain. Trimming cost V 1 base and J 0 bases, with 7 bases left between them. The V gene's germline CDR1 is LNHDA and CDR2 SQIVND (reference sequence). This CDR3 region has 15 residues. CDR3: CASSIVELSGNTIYF. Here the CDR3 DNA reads TGTGCCAGTAGTATAGTAGAGCTCTCTGGAAACACCATATATTTT.

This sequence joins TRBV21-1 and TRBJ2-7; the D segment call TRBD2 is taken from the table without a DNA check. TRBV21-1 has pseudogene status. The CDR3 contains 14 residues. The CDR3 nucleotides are TGTGCCAGGCCCCTAAGGGGGGGGGTGTACGAGCAGTACTTC. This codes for CARPLRGGVYEQYF.

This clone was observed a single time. The CDR3, as DNA: TGTGCCTGGAGTAAGACCTCGTATGGCTACACCTTC. Translated: CAWSKTSYGYTF. The chain employs TRBV30 and TRBJ1-2; D not resolved. V gave up 2 bases and J gave up 5 bases, with 9 bases separating them. This CDR3 spans 12 amino acids. CDR1 GTSNPN and CDR2 SVGIG come from the germline V gene (reference sequence).

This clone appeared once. The CDR3 spells CASSLSRDEQFF. The DNA of the CDR3 is TGTGCCAGCAGCTTAAGTAGGGATGAGCAGTTCTTC. V and J are TRBV11-3 and TRBJ2-1; D uncertain. This CDR3 has 12 amino acids. Trimming stripped 2 bases from V and 8 bases from J, with 7 bases between. Germline V gene sequence: CDR1 SGHNT, CDR2 YENEEA.

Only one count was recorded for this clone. CDR3 in amino acids: CASSHGGGVGPQHF. For the CDR3, the DNA is TGCGCCAGCAGTCATGGGGGGGGAGTTGGGCCCCAGCATTTT. The chain links TRBV23-1 to TRBJ1-5; TRBD1 is a possible D gene (5 bases). TRBV23-1 counts as an open reading frame of uncertain function. V was cut by 3 bases and J by 9 bases, with 15 bases left in between. The CDR3 consists of 14 residues.

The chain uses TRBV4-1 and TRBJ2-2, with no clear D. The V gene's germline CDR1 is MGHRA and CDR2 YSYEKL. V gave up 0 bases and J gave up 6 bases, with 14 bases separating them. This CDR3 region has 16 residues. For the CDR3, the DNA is TGCGCCAGCAGCCAAGATCTCGGGTGGGTCGCCGGGGAGCTGTTTTTT. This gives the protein CASSQDLGWVAGELFF.

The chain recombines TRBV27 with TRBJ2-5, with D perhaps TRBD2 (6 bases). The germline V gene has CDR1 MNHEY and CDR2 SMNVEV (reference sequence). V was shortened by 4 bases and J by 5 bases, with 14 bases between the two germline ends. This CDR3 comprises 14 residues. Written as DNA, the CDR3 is TGTGCCAGCAGTTACACGGGAGCTCATGAGACCCAGTACTTC. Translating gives CASSYTGAHETQYF.

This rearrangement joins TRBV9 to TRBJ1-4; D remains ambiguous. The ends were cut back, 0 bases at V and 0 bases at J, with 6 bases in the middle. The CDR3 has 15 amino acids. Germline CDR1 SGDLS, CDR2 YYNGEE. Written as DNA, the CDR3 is TGTGCCAGCAGCGTAGGAGGAGCAACTAATGAAAAACTGTTTTTT. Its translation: CASSVGGATNEKLFF.

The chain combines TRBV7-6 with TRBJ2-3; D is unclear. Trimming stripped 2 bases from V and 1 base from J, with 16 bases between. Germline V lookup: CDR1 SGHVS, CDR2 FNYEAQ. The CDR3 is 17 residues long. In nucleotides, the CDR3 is TGTGCCAGCAGCTTAAGCGCGAATGTAGACGGCACAGATACGCAGTATTTT. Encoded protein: CASSLSANVDGTDTQYF. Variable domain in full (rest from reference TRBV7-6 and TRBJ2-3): GAGVSQSPRYKVTKRGQDVALRCDPISGHVSLYWYRQALGQGPEFLTYFNYEAQQDKSGLPNDRFSAERPEGSISTLTIQRTEQRDSAMYRCASSLSANVDGTDTQYFGPGTRLTVL.

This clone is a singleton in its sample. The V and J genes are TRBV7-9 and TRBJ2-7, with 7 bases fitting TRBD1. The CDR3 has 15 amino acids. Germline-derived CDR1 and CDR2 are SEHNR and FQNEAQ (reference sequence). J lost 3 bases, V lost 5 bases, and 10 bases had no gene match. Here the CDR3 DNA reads TGTGCCAGCAGCCGTGCAGGGACAGCACTCTACGAGCAGTACGTC. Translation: CASSRAGTALYEQYV.

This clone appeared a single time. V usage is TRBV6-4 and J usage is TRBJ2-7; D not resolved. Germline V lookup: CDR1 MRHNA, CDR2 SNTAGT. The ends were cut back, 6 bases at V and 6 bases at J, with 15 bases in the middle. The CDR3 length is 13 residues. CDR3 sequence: CASSPRVKSEQYV. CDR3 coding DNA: TGTGCCAGCAGCCCCCGGGTGAAAAGCGAGCAGTACGTC.

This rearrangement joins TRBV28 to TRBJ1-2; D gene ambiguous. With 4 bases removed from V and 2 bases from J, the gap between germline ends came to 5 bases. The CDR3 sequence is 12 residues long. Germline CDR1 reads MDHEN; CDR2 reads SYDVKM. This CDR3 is CASSSPNYGYTF. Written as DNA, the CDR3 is TGTGCCAGCAGTTCCCCAAACTATGGCTACACCTTC.

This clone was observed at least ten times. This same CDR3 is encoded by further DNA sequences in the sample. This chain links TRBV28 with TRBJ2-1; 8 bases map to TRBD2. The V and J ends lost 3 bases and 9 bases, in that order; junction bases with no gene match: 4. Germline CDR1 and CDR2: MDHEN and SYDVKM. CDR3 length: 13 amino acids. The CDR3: CASSLGTSGEQFF. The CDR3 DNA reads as TGTGCCAGCAGTTTGGGCACTAGCGGTGAGCAGTTCTTC.

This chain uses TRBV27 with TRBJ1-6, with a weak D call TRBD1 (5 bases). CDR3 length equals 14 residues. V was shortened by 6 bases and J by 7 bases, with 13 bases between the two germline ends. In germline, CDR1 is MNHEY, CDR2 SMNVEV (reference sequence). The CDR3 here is CASSLGPGNSPLHF. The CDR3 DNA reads TGTGCCAGCAGCTTGGGACCAGGAAATTCACCCCTCCACTTT.

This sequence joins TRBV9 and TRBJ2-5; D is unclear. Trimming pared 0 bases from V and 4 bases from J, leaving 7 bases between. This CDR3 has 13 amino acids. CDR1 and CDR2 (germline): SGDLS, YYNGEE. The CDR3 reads CASSVGLGETQYF. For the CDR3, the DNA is TGTGCCAGCAGCGTAGGTCTGGGAGAGACCCAGTACTTC. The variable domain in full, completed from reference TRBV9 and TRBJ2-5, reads DSGVTQTPKHLITATGQRVTLRCSPRSGDLSVYWYQQSLDQGLQFLIQYYNGEERAKGNILERFSAQQFPDLHSELNLSSLELGDSALYFCASSVGLGETQYFGPGTRLLVL.

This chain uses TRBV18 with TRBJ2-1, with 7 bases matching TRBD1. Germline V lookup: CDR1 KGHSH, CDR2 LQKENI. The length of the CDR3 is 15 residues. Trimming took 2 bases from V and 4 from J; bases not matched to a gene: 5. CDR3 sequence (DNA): TGTGCCAGCTCACCATCGGGGACAGATTACAATGAGCAGTTCTTC. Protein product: CASSPSGTDYNEQFF.